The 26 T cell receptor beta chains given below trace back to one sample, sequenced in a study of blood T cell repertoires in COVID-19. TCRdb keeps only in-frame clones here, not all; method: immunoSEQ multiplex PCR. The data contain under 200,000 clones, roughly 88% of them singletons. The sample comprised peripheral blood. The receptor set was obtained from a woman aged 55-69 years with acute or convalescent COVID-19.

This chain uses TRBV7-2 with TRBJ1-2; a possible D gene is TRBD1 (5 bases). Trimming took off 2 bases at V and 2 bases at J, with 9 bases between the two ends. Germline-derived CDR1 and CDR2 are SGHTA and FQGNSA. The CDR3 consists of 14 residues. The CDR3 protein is CASSLPGINYGYTF. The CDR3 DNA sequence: TGTGCCAGCAGCTTACCAGGGATCAACTATGGCTACACCTTC.

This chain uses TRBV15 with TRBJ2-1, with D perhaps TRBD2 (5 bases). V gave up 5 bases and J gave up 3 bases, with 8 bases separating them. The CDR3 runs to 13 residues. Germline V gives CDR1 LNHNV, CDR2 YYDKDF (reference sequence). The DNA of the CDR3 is TGTGCCACCAGCCTTACTAGCTACAATGAGCAGTTCTTC. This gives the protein CATSLTSYNEQFF.

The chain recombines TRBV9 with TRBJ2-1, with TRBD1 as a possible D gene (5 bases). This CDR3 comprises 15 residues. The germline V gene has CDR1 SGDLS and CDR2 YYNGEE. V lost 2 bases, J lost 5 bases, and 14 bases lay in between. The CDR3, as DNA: TGTGCCAGCAGCGTCCTATGGGGCCCCGACAATGAGCAGTTCTTC. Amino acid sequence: CASSVLWGPDNEQFF.

CDR3 residues: CASSLGGTGVRDTQYF. The CDR3 DNA reads TGTGCCAGCAGCTTAGGGGGGACAGGGGTTAGAGATACGCAGTATTTT. The V call is TRBV7-2, the J call TRBJ2-3; 10 bases line up with TRBD1. The CDR3 totals 16 residues. The V gene end was trimmed by 1 base and the J gene end by 5 bases; junction bases not matched to a gene: 6. Per the germline V gene, CDR1 is SGHTA and CDR2 is FQGNSA.

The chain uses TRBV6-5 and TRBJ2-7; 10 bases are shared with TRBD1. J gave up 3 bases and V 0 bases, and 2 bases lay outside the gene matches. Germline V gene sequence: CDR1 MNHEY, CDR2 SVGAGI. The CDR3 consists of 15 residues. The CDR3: CASSYSDRGIYEQYF. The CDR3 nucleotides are TGTGCCAGCAGTTACTCGGACAGGGGGATCTACGAGCAGTACTTC.

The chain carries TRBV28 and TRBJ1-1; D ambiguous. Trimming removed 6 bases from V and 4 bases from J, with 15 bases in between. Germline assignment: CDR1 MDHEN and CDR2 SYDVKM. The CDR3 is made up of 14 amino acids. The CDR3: CASSGSSGRTEAFF. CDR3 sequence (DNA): TGTGCCAGCAGCGGCAGCTCTGGGCGCACTGAAGCTTTCTTT.

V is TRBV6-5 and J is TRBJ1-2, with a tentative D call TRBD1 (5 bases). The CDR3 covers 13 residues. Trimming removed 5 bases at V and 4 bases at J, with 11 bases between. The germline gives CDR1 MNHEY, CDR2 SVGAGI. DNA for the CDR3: TGTGCCAGCAGTACCGACAGCTTCTATGGCTACACCTTC. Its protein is CASSTDSFYGYTF.

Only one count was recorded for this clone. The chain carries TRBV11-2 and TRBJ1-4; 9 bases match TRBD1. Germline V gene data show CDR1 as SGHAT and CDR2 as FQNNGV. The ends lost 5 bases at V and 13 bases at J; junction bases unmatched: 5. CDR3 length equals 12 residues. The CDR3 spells CASSGQDRGLFF. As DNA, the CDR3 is TGTGCCAGCAGCGGGCAGGACAGGGGACTGTTTTTT.

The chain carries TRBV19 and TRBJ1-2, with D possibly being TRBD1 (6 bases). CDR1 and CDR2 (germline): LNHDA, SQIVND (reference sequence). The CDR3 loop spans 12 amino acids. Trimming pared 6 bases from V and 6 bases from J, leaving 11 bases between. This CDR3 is CASRVTGHGYTF. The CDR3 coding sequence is TGTGCCAGTAGGGTAACAGGGCATGGCTACACCTTC. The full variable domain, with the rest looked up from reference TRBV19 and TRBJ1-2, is DGGITQSPKYLFRKEGQNVTLSCEQNLNHDAMYWYRQDPGQGLRLIYYSQIVNDFQKGDIAEGYSVSREKKESFPLTVTSAQKNPTAFYLCASRVTGHGYTFGSGTRLTVV.

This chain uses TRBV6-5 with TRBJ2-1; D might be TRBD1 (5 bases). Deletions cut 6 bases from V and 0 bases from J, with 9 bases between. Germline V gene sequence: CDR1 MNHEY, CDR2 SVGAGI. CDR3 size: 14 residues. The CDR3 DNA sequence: TGTGCCAGCAGGCGCCAGGGCTCCTACAATGAGCAGTTCTTC. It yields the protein CASRRQGSYNEQFF.

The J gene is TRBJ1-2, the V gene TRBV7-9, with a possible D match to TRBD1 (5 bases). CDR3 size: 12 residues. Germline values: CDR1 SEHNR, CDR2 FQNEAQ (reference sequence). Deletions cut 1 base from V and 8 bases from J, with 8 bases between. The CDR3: CASSLGRDGYTF. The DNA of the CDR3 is TGTGCCAGCAGCTTAGGGAGGGACGGCTACACCTTC.

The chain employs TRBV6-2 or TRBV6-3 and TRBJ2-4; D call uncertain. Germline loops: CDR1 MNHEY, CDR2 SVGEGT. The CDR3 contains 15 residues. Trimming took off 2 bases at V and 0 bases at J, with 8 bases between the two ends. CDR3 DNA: TGTGCCAGCAGTTACCCAGAACCAGCCAAAAACATTCAGTACTTC. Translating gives CASSYPEPAKNIQYF.

The CDR3 DNA is TGTGCCAGCAGGCCTACAGGGGCACTTAATGAAAAACTGTTTTTT. It codes for CASRPTGALNEKLFF. This chain joins TRBV7-8 and TRBJ1-4, with 7 nucleotides matching TRBD1. This CDR3 has 15 amino acids. Trimming removed 6 bases from V and 4 bases from J; junction bases left unmatched: 8. Germline V gene lookup returns CDR1 SGHVS and CDR2 FQNEAQ.

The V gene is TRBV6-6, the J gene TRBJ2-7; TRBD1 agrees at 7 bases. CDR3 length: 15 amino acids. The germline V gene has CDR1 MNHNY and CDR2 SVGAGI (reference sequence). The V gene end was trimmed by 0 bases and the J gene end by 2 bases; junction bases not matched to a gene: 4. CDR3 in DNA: TGTGCCAGCAGTTACTCCGGCCAGGGGGCCTACGAGCAGTACTTC. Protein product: CASSYSGQGAYEQYF.

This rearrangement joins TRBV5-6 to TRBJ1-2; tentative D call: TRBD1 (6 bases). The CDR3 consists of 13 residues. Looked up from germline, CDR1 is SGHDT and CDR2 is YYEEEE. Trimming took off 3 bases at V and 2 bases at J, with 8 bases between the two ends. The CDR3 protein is CASSWTENYGYTF. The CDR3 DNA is TGTGCCAGCAGCTGGACAGAAAACTATGGCTACACCTTC.

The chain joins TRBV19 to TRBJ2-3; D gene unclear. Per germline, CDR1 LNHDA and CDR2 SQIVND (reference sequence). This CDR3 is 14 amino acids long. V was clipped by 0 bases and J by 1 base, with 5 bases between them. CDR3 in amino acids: CASSIDIRTDTQYF. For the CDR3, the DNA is TGTGCCAGTAGTATAGACATCCGCACAGATACGCAGTATTTT. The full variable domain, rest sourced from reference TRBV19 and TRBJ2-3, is DGGITQSPKYLFRKEGQNVTLSCEQNLNHDAMYWYRQDPGQGLRLIYYSQIVNDFQKGDIAEGYSVSREKKESFPLTVTSAQKNPTAFYLCASSIDIRTDTQYFGPGTRLTVL.

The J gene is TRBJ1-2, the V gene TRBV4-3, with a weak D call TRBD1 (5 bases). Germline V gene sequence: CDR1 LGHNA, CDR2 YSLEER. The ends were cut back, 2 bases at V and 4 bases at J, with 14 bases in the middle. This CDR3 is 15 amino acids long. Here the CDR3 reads CASSQISGGSYGYTF. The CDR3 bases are TGCGCCAGCAGCCAAATCTCTGGGGGGTCCTATGGCTACACCTTC.

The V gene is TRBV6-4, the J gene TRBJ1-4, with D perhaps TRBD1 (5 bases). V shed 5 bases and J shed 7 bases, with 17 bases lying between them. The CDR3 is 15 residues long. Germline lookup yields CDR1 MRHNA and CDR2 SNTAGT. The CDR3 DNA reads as TGTGCCAGCAGTCCCCGGGGAGGGGCGAGTGAAAAACTGTTTTTT. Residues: CASSPRGGASEKLFF.

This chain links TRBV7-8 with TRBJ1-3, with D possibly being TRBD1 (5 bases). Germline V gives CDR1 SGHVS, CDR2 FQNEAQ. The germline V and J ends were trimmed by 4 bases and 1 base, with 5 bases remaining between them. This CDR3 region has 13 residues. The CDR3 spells CASSSGSGNTIYF. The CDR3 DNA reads TGTGCCAGCAGCTCAGGGTCTGGAAACACCATATATTTT.

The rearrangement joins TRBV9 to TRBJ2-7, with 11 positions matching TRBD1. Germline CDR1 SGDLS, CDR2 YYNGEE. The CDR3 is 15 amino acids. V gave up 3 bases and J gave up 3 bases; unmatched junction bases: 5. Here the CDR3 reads CASSDRTGGFYEQYF. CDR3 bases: TGTGCCAGCAGCGACAGGACAGGGGGCTTCTACGAGCAGTACTTC.

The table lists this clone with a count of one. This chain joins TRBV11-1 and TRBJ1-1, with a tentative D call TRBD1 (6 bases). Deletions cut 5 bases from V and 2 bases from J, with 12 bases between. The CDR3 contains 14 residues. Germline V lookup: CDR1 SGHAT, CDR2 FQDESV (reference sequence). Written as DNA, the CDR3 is TGTGCCAGCAGCCCTACGGACAGAAACACTGAAGCTTTCTTT. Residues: CASSPTDRNTEAFF.

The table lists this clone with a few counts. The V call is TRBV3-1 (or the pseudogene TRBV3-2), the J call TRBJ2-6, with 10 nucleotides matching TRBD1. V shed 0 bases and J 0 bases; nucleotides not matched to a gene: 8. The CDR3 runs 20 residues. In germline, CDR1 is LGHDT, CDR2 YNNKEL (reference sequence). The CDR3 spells CASSQDTTGGLSSGANVLTF. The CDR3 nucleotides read TGTGCCAGCAGCCAAGACACGACAGGGGGCCTAAGCTCTGGGGCCAACGTCCTGACTTTC.

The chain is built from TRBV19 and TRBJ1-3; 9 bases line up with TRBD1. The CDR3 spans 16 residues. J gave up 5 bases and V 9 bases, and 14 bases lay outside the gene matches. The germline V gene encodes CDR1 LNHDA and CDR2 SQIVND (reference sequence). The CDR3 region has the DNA TGTGCCAGGAGTCCCGGGACAGGGAACTTGAGAAACACCATATATTTT. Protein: CARSPGTGNLRNTIYF.

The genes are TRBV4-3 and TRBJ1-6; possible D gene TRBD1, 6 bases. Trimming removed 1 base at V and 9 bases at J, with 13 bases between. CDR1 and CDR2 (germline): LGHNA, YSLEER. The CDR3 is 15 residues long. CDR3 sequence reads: CASSQAMGALSPLHF. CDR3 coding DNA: TGCGCCAGCAGCCAAGCCATGGGGGCGCTTTCACCCCTCCACTTT.

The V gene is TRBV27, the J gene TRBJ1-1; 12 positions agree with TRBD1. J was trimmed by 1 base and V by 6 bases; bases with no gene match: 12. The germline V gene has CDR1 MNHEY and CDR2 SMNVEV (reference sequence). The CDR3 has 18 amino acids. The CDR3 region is CASRLTPGQGAKNTEAFF. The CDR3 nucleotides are TGTGCCAGCAGACTCACCCCGGGACAGGGGGCCAAGAACACTGAAGCTTTCTTT.

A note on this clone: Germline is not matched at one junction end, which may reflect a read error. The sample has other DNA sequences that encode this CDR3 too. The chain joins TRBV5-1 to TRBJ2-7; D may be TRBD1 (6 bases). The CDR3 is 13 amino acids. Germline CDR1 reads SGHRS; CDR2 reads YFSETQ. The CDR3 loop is CASSLLQGYEQYF. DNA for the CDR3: TGCGCCAGCAGCCTACTACAGGGATACGAGCAATACTTC.